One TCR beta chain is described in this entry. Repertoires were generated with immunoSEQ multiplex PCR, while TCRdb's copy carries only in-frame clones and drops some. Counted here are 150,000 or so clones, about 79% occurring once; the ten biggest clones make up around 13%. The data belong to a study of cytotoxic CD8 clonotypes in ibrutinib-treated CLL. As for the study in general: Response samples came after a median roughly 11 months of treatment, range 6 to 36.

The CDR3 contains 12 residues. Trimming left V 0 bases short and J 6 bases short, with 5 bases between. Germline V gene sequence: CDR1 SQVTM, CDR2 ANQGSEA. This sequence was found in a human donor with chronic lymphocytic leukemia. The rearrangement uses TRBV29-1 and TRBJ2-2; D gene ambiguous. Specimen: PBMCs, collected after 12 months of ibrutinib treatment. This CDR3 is CSVEDNPGELFF. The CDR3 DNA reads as TGCAGCGTTGAAGACAATCCCGGGGAGCTGTTTTTT.